A single sample is the source of the 21 T cell receptor beta chains below, sequenced in a study of blood T cell repertoires in COVID-19. TCRdb's copy holds only in-frame clones and misses some; the assay was immunoSEQ multiplex PCR. The table lists 400,000 or so clones, approximately 86% of them singletons. Sequenced input: PBMCs or T cells enriched from blood (not recorded which). These receptors all stem from a woman aged 40 to 50 with acute COVID-19.

The chain couples TRBV5-1 to TRBJ1-1; TRBD1 is a possible D gene (5 bases). The CDR3 is 15 residues long. Between the trimmed V and J ends, which lost 3 bases and 1 base, there was a span of 13 bases. CDR1 is SGHRS and CDR2 is YFSETQ in the germline V gene. CDR3 DNA sequence: TGCGCCAGCAGCTGGGCGCCGGGGGGGAACACTGAAGCTTTCTTT. Translated, it gives CASSWAPGGNTEAFF.

The chain uses TRBV7-9 and TRBJ1-1; D may be TRBD1 (5 bases). The CDR3 loop spans 16 amino acids. Looked up from germline, CDR1 is SEHNR and CDR2 is FQNEAQ (reference sequence). Trimming pared 4 bases from V and 1 base from J, leaving 16 bases between. The CDR3 loop reads CASSSLETAENTEAFF. The DNA for the CDR3 is TGTGCCAGCAGCTCCCTCGAGACAGCCGAGAACACTGAAGCTTTCTTT. The complete variable domain, with remaining parts taken from reference TRBV7-9 and TRBJ1-1, reads DTGVSQNPRHKITKRGQNVTFRCDPISEHNRLYWYRQTLGQGPEFLTYFQNEAQLEKSRLLSDRFSAERPKGSFSTLEIQRTEQGDSAMYLCASSSLETAENTEAFFGQGTRLTVV.

The CDR3 bases are TGTGCCAGCAGCTTAGGTAGACAGGCCTCTGGGGCCAACGTCCTGACTTTC. It codes for CASSLGRQASGANVLTF. V is TRBV11-2 and J is TRBJ2-6; a possible D gene is TRBD1 (6 bases). The V gene lost 1 base and the J gene lost 0 bases, with 10 bases spanning the gap. CDR3 length: 17 residues. Germline V gene lookup returns CDR1 SGHAT and CDR2 FQNNGV.

This chain joins TRBV11-2 and TRBJ1-3, with D perhaps matching TRBD1 (5 bases). Germline values: CDR1 SGHAT, CDR2 FQNNGV. Trimming removed 6 bases from V and 2 bases from J, with 17 bases in between. The CDR3 has 16 residues. CDR3 region: CASSSRGGVTGNTIYF. The CDR3, as DNA: TGTGCCAGCAGTAGCCGGGGCGGGGTAACTGGAAACACCATATATTTT.

V is TRBV29-1 and J is TRBJ1-2; D unclear. Per germline, CDR1 SQVTM and CDR2 ANQGSEA. V was trimmed by 0 bases and J by 4 bases, leaving 9 bases between them. The CDR3 loop spans 13 amino acids. The CDR3 DNA sequence: TGCAGCGTTGAAGATGGGAGGGTCTATGGCTACACCTTC. Residues: CSVEDGRVYGYTF. Full variable domain (remainder filled in from reference TRBV29-1 and TRBJ1-2): SAVISQKPSRDICQRGTSLTIQCQVDSQVTMMFWYRQQPGQSLTLIATANQGSEATYESGFVIDKFPISRPNLTFSTLTVSNMSPEDSSIYLCSVEDGRVYGYTFGSGTRLTVV.

With regard to this clone: The same CDR3 can be traced to other DNA sequences in this sample. The gene calls are TRBV2 and TRBJ1-5, with TRBD1 identical over 8 bases. V dropped 6 bases and J dropped 1; count of bases not matched to a gene: 5. Germline V gene data show CDR1 as SNHLY and CDR2 as FYNNEI. The length of the CDR3 is 15 residues. CDR3 coding DNA: TGTGCCAGCAGCGGACAGGGATTGAGCAATCAGCCCCAGCATTTT. As protein: CASSGQGLSNQPQHF.

The rearrangement joins TRBV5-1 to TRBJ1-1; D perhaps matches TRBD1 (5 bases). CDR3 length equals 14 residues. The germline V gene has CDR1 SGHRS and CDR2 YFSETQ. The V end was cut by 3 bases, the J end by 3 bases, with 12 bases between. The CDR3 is CASSSGRGDTEAFF. The CDR3 DNA is TGCGCCAGCAGCTCCGGGAGAGGGGACACTGAAGCTTTCTTT.

This clone was picked up a small number of times. The V call is TRBV4-1, the J call TRBJ2-2; 12 nucleotides agree with TRBD1. CDR1 and CDR2 (germline): MGHRA, YSYEKL. The CDR3 has 15 residues. With 4 bases clipped from V and 5 bases from J, the junction kept 2 bases outside the gene matches. The CDR3 spells CASSRDRGRTGELFF. Written as DNA, the CDR3 is TGCGCCAGCAGCCGGGACAGGGGGCGGACCGGGGAGCTGTTTTTT.

In its sample, this clone was seen a few times. The genes are TRBV5-1 and TRBJ1-5; TRBD1 matches at 10 bases. This CDR3 is built from 18 residues. Looked up from germline, CDR1 is SGHRS and CDR2 is YFSETQ. J was trimmed by 2 bases and V by 4 bases; bases with no gene match: 12. This CDR3 is CASSKDPGQGLGNQPQHF. CDR3 nucleotide sequence: TGCGCCAGCAGCAAAGATCCGGGACAGGGGTTGGGCAATCAGCCCCAGCATTTT.

The chain links TRBV9 to TRBJ1-2; TRBD1 matches 9 bases. In germline, CDR1 is SGDLS, CDR2 YYNGEE. The CDR3 is made up of 13 amino acids. Losses at the gene ends were 2 bases for V and 6 bases for J; bases not matched to a gene: 2. In DNA form, the CDR3 reads TGTGCCAGCAGCGTTGACAGGGGGAATGGCTACACCTTC. It translates to CASSVDRGNGYTF.

The CDR3 protein is CASSLRGREDEQFF. CDR3 coding DNA: TGTGCCAGCAGCCTTAGGGGTAGGGAGGATGAGCAGTTCTTC. The V call is TRBV7-2, the J call TRBJ2-1; D may be TRBD2 (6 bases). Germline CDR1 SGHTA, CDR2 FQGNSA. Trimming pared 5 bases from V and 8 bases from J, leaving 16 bases between. CDR3 length equals 14 residues.

This rearrangement joins TRBV3-1 (or the pseudogene TRBV3-2) to TRBJ1-2; no reliable D call. Germline loops: CDR1 LGHDT, CDR2 YNNKEL (reference sequence). The CDR3 has 14 residues. V lost 1 base and J lost 8, with 14 bases in between. The CDR3 sequence: CASSQAVLAVGYTF. The CDR3 DNA reads TGTGCCAGCAGCCAAGCTGTGTTGGCGGTCGGCTACACCTTC.

The V call is TRBV24-1, the J call TRBJ2-1, with a possible D match to TRBD1 (5 bases). Germline V CDR1 and CDR2: KGHDR, SFDVKD. CDR3 size: 15 residues. V shed 7 bases and J shed 3 bases, with 15 bases lying between them. The CDR3 loop reads CATRPGQAHYNEQFF. The CDR3 nucleotides are TGTGCCACCAGACCAGGGCAGGCTCACTACAATGAGCAGTTCTTC.

The genes are TRBV21-1 and TRBJ1-4; the DNA was not compared with TRBD1, the D call given in the table. TRBV21-1 corresponds to a pseudogene. The CDR3 runs to 19 residues. This CDR3 reads CASSKPFYRDSQTNEKLFF. The DNA of the CDR3 is TGTGCCAGCAGCAAACCGTTCTACCGGGACAGTCAAACCAATGAAAAACTGTTTTTT.

This clone showed up just a few times. The chain couples TRBV7-2 to TRBJ1-3, with 10 nucleotides matching TRBD1. V was pared by 5 bases and J by 2 bases, with 6 bases of the junction left unmatched. The CDR3 runs to 16 residues. Germline CDR1 and CDR2: SGHTA and FQGNSA. This chain's CDR3 is CASSQIGQGAGNTIYF. The CDR3 DNA reads TGTGCCAGCAGCCAGATAGGACAGGGGGCTGGAAACACCATATATTTT.

V and J are TRBV11-2 and TRBJ1-2, with D maybe TRBD1 (6 bases). Trimming took 5 bases from V and 5 from J, leaving 18 bases between them. CDR3 size: 15 residues. CDR1 SGHAT and CDR2 FQNNGV come from the germline V gene. As DNA, the CDR3 is TGTGCCAGCAGCGAGAGACAGGAGAAGGGTTATGGCTACACCTTC. This translates into CASSERQEKGYGYTF.

This chain uses TRBV27 with TRBJ1-6; TRBD1 might be the D (5 bases). Trimming stripped 2 bases from V and 8 bases from J, with 10 bases between. This CDR3 has 14 residues. Germline values: CDR1 MNHEY, CDR2 SMNVEV (reference sequence). This CDR3 reads CASSLSGGDSPLHF. The CDR3, as DNA: TGTGCCAGCAGTTTAAGCGGGGGGGATTCACCCCTCCACTTT.

The rearrangement links TRBV2 to TRBJ1-4; 8 bases map to TRBD1. Germline V gene lookup returns CDR1 SNHLY and CDR2 FYNNEI. The V and J ends lost 6 bases and 0 bases, in that order; junction bases with no gene match: 6. This CDR3 contains 16 residues. In DNA, the CDR3 is TGTGCCAGCAGGAGAGACAGGGGAACAACTAATGAAAAACTGTTTTTT. The encoded protein is CASRRDRGTTNEKLFF.

The chain carries TRBV9 and TRBJ1-6; TRBD1 matches at 7 bases. V dropped 4 bases and J dropped 8; count of bases not matched to a gene: 9. Germline V gives CDR1 SGDLS, CDR2 YYNGEE. The length of the CDR3 is 15 residues. In DNA form, the CDR3 reads TGTGCCAGCAGCCCCCAGACAGGGTCGGATTCACCCCTCCACTTT. It yields the protein CASSPQTGSDSPLHF.

The count of this clone is one. The chain has TRBV18 and TRBJ2-1; 7 bases map to TRBD2. The CDR3 runs to 15 residues. V lost 3 bases and J lost 8; bases outside the gene matches: 10. Germline V CDR1 and CDR2: KGHSH, LQKENI. As DNA, the CDR3 is TGTGCCAGCTCACCCACGACGGGGGGTTCCGATGAGCAGTTCTTC. Residues: CASSPTTGGSDEQFF.

The chain uses TRBV2 and TRBJ2-3; 13 positions agree with TRBD2. The trim removed 6 bases at V and 2 bases at J, leaving 5 bases unmatched. The length of the CDR3 is 16 residues. Per germline, CDR1 SNHLY and CDR2 FYNNEI. The CDR3 loop reads CASRRLAGGVTDTQYF. The CDR3, as DNA: TGTGCCAGCAGGAGACTAGCGGGGGGCGTCACAGATACGCAGTATTTT. Drawing the rest from reference TRBV2 and TRBJ2-3, the complete variable domain is EPEVTQTPSHQVTQMGQEVILRCVPISNHLYFYWYRQILGQKVEFLVSFYNNEISEKSEIFDDQFSVERPDGSNFTLKIRSTKLEDSAMYFCASRRLAGGVTDTQYFGPGTRLTVL.